The next 18 T cell receptor beta chains were all read from a single sample in a study of graft-versus-host responses after intestinal transplantation. Method: immunoSEQ multiplex PCR; TCRdb's copy keeps in-frame clones and lacks some. The sample yields over 85,000 clones, about 95% seen once. The antigens of these receptors remain unknown. The sequences come from unstimulated CD4+ T cells sorted from spleen or lymph node cells, collected before transplant. These receptors were taken from a human donor who was the organ donor for an intestinal transplant.

The chain is built from TRBV25-1 and TRBJ1-1; D is ambiguous. This CDR3 contains 15 residues. Trimming left V 3 bases short and J 5 bases short, with 16 bases between. Germline V gives CDR1 MGHDK, CDR2 SYGVNS. The DNA of the CDR3 is TGTGCCAGCAGTGACCCCCGGGCCGGAGGTACTGAAGCTTTCTTT. Amino acid sequence: CASSDPRAGGTEAFF.

V is TRBV28 and J is TRBJ2-1, with TRBD2 identical over 10 bases. Germline V gives CDR1 MDHEN, CDR2 SYDVKM. The CDR3 runs to 15 residues. Trimming at V came to 5 bases and at J to 0 bases, leaving 1 base not matched to a gene. CDR3 sequence reads: CASSPSGSSYNEQFF. The CDR3 region has the DNA TGTGCCAGCAGTCCTAGCGGGAGCTCCTACAATGAGCAGTTCTTC.

V usage is TRBV19 and J usage is TRBJ2-7, with 9 nucleotides matching TRBD2. After removal of 3 bases from V and 1 base from J, the junction contained 7 bases not matched to a gene. There are 16 residues in the CDR3. Germline assignment: CDR1 LNHDA and CDR2 SQIVND (reference sequence). The CDR3 spells CASSMGRLAGSYEQYF. The CDR3 region has the DNA TGTGCCAGTAGTATGGGTAGGCTAGCGGGGTCCTACGAGCAGTACTTC.

The rearrangement uses TRBV10-1 and TRBJ1-1; D possibly corresponds to TRBD1 (5 bases). Per germline, CDR1 WNHNN and CDR2 SYGVQD (reference sequence). The CDR3 runs to 15 residues. Deletions cut 4 bases from V and 2 bases from J, with 14 bases between. CDR3 region: CASSGGGAPNTEAFF. The DNA of the CDR3 is TGCGCCAGCAGTGGTGGAGGGGCCCCTAACACTGAAGCTTTCTTT.

V gene TRBV28 combines with J gene TRBJ1-4, with TRBD1 as a possible D gene (5 bases). The germline V gene encodes CDR1 MDHEN and CDR2 SYDVKM. The CDR3 length is 15 residues. Trimming shortened V by 6 bases and J by 8 bases, and 19 bases separated the two germline ends. In DNA, the CDR3 is TGTGCCAGCAGCCCCCCCGTCGGGGGAAAGGAAAAACTGTTTTTT. Protein product: CASSPPVGGKEKLFF.

The chain employs TRBV6-4 and TRBJ1-2; a weak D match, TRBD1 (5 bases). The CDR3 runs 14 residues. V lost 4 bases, J lost 5 bases, and 14 bases lay in between. Germline lookup yields CDR1 MRHNA and CDR2 SNTAGT. For the CDR3, the DNA is TGTGCCAGCAGTGTCGGACATCCTCGGTATGGCTACACCTTC. Encoded protein: CASSVGHPRYGYTF.

The genes are TRBV10-3 and TRBJ1-1; 10 bases agree with TRBD1. Trimming took 4 bases from V and 7 from J; bases not matched to a gene: 9. The CDR3 runs to 15 residues. CDR1 and CDR2 (germline): ENHRY, SYGVKD. The CDR3 loop is CAISAGGQGPVEAFF. The CDR3, as DNA: TGTGCCATCAGTGCTGGGGGACAGGGGCCGGTTGAAGCTTTCTTT.

V gene TRBV28 combines with J gene TRBJ2-1; TRBD1 aligns across 7 bases. CDR1 is MDHEN and CDR2 is SYDVKM in the germline V gene. This CDR3 has 14 amino acids. V was clipped by 6 bases and J by 5 bases; unmatched bases: 7. The CDR3 loop reads CASRRTGVDNEQFF. The CDR3 region has the DNA TGTGCCAGCAGGCGTACAGGGGTGGACAATGAGCAGTTCTTC.

The rearrangement uses TRBV28 and TRBJ1-1; TRBD1 matches at 7 bases. Germline CDR1 reads MDHEN; CDR2 reads SYDVKM. The CDR3 is made up of 14 amino acids. Trimming at V came to 4 bases and at J to 2 bases, leaving 4 bases not matched to a gene. CDR3: CASSSGQINTEAFF. In nucleotides, the CDR3 is TGTGCCAGCAGTTCGGGACAGATAAACACTGAAGCTTTCTTT.

This chain links TRBV19 with TRBJ1-2; TRBD1 matches 9 bases. Losses at the gene ends were 3 bases for V and 4 bases for J; bases not matched to a gene: 9. Germline V lookup: CDR1 LNHDA, CDR2 SQIVND (reference sequence). The CDR3 extends over 16 amino acids. DNA of the CDR3: TGTGCCAGTAGTATCGGGACCGGGACAGGGCTCTATGGCTACACCTTC. It specifies CASSIGTGTGLYGYTF.

V is TRBV7-2 and J is TRBJ1-6; TRBD1 is a possible D gene (5 bases). Germline assignment: CDR1 SGHTA and CDR2 FQGNSA. This CDR3 spans 15 amino acids. V gave up 5 bases and J gave up 4 bases, with 12 bases separating them. CDR3 coding DNA: TGTGCCAGCAGCGAGGACGGGGGTTATAATTCACCCCTCCACTTT. Translated, it gives CASSEDGGYNSPLHF.

For the CDR3, the DNA is TGTGCCAGCTATAGTCTCGCAGATACGCAGTATTTT. It is translated as CASYSLADTQYF. This chain links TRBV5-5 with TRBJ2-3; no definite D call. This CDR3 has 12 residues. Looked up from germline, CDR1 is SGHKS and CDR2 is YYEKEE (reference sequence). Trimming shortened V by 7 bases and J by 4 bases, and 10 bases separated the two germline ends.

Only one count was recorded for this clone. The chain is built from TRBV18 and TRBJ1-3, with 8 bases matching TRBD1. The CDR3 spans 16 residues. From germline, CDR1 is KGHSH and CDR2 LQKENI. The ends lost 3 bases at V and 1 base at J; junction bases unmatched: 5. The CDR3 coding sequence is TGTGCCAGCTCACCTGATCAGGGGGCTTCTGGAAACACCATATATTTT. It encodes CASSPDQGASGNTIYF.

In regard to this clone: One junction end does not reproduce the germline sequence, and a read error may be involved. V gene TRBV7-9 combines with J gene TRBJ2-7; D may be TRBD1 (8 bases). This CDR3 is built from 14 residues. Germline V lookup: CDR1 SEHNR, CDR2 FQNEAQ (reference sequence). The CDR3 sequence is CAGSLRTGRDEQYF. The CDR3 DNA is TGTGCCGGCAGCTTACGGACAGGGAGGGACGAGCAGTACTTC.

The CDR3 sequence is CATDGQGRTGELFF. CDR3 sequence (DNA): TGTGCCACCGACGGACAGGGTCGAACCGGGGAGCTGTTTTTT. The rearrangement joins TRBV6-6 to TRBJ2-2; 8 nucleotides agree with TRBD1. There are 14 residues in the CDR3. Trimming at V came to 10 bases and at J to 5 bases, leaving 9 bases not matched to a gene. Per germline, CDR1 MNHNY and CDR2 SVGAGI (reference sequence).

This clone was recorded once. The chain combines TRBV10-3 with TRBJ2-3, with TRBD2 as a possible D gene (7 bases). The germline CDR1 and CDR2 sequences are ENHRY and SYGVKD. The CDR3 length is 14 residues. V lost 8 bases and J lost 2, with 14 bases in between. CDR3 in amino acids: CAILAGADTDTQYF. The DNA of the CDR3 is TGTGCCATCTTGGCGGGGGCAGACACAGATACGCAGTATTTT.

The rearrangement uses TRBV6-6 and TRBJ1-2; 8 nucleotides line up with TRBD1. V gave up 8 bases and J gave up 5 bases; unmatched junction bases: 7. There are 13 residues in the CDR3. Germline V CDR1 and CDR2: MNHNY, SVGAGI (reference sequence). This chain's CDR3 is CASWTGTDYGYTF. The CDR3 nucleotides are TGTGCCAGCTGGACAGGGACGGATTATGGCTACACCTTC.

The V call is TRBV5-6, the J call TRBJ2-3; TRBD1 agrees at 9 bases. J lost 3 bases, V lost 2 bases, and 7 bases had no gene match. Looked up from germline, CDR1 is SGHDT and CDR2 is YYEEEE. The CDR3 spans 16 residues. CDR3 in DNA: TGTGCCAGCAGCTTTTCGGACAGGGGTTTAACAGATACGCAGTATTTT. The encoded protein is CASSFSDRGLTDTQYF.